The 10 T cell receptor beta chains given below trace back to one sample, sequenced in a study of blood T cell repertoires in COVID-19. Libraries were prepared by immunoSEQ multiplex PCR; TCRdb keeps only in-frame clonotypes and omits some of them. The data hold 250,000 or so clones, with approximately 86% observed a single time. Sequenced material: peripheral blood. The receptors were sampled from a young man with active or convalescent COVID-19.

The chain is built from TRBV2 and TRBJ1-2; no clear D. This CDR3 spans 17 amino acids. Germline lookup yields CDR1 SNHLY and CDR2 FYNNEI. V gave up 2 bases and J gave up 4 bases, with 20 bases separating them. The CDR3 spells CASSEPSLSPRGYGYTF. The CDR3 DNA follows: TGTGCCAGCAGTGAACCGTCCCTGAGCCCTCGGGGCTATGGCTACACCTTC.

This clone appeared a single time. The V and J genes are TRBV18 and TRBJ1-4; D call uncertain. Per the germline V gene, CDR1 is KGHSH and CDR2 is LQKENI. Trimming took 3 bases from V and 5 from J, leaving 13 bases between them. This CDR3 has 15 amino acids. CDR3 DNA sequence: TGTGCCAGCTCACCGGTAATGGAAGCGAATGAAAAACTGTTTTTT. This encodes CASSPVMEANEKLFF.

The V and J genes are TRBV30 and TRBJ1-6; 10 bases line up with TRBD1. V dropped 4 bases and J dropped 3; count of bases not matched to a gene: 6. Germline V lookup: CDR1 GTSNPN, CDR2 SVGIG (reference sequence). The CDR3 has 16 amino acids. CDR3 DNA sequence: TGTGCCTGGATAGGGACAGGGGAATTCTATAATTCACCCCTCCACTTT. This gives the protein CAWIGTGEFYNSPLHF.

The gene calls are TRBV11-2 and TRBJ2-1; a possible D gene is TRBD2 (5 bases). There are 17 residues in the CDR3. The germline V and J ends were trimmed by 1 base and 7 bases, with 20 bases remaining between them. Germline loops: CDR1 SGHAT, CDR2 FQNNGV. CDR3 sequence reads: CASSLVVAGSPGNEQFF. In nucleotides, the CDR3 is TGTGCCAGCAGCTTAGTAGTGGCGGGTTCCCCGGGGAATGAGCAGTTCTTC.

The genes are TRBV5-1 and TRBJ2-1; 9 nucleotides align to TRBD2. The CDR3 loop spans 15 amino acids. The J segment lost 2 bases and the V segment lost 5 bases, leaving 5 bases of the junction unmatched. Germline-derived CDR1 and CDR2 are SGHRS and YFSETQ. CDR3 bases: TGCGCCAGCAGTTTCATAGCGGGGGCCTACAATGAGCAGTTCTTC. It encodes CASSFIAGAYNEQFF.

This clone was observed a handful of times. This chain joins TRBV7-2 and TRBJ1-3; maybe TRBD1 (6 bases). V lost 4 bases and J 4 bases, leaving 17 bases between the germline ends. CDR3 length: 16 residues. Germline CDR1 and CDR2: SGHTA and FQGNSA. The DNA of the CDR3 is TGTGCCAGCAGCTCAGACCACACAGGGATCGGAAACACCATATATTTT. Translating gives CASSSDHTGIGNTIYF.

The rearrangement links TRBV5-5 to TRBJ1-1, with D unresolved. The CDR3 consists of 14 residues. Germline CDR1 reads SGHKS; CDR2 reads YYEKEE (reference sequence). V gave up 0 bases and J gave up 3 bases, with 9 bases separating them. The CDR3 coding sequence is TGTGCCAGCAGCTTGGTGGAGCAGCACACTGAAGCTTTCTTT. This codes for CASSLVEQHTEAFF.

V gene TRBV6-2 or TRBV6-3 combines with J gene TRBJ2-2; 9 positions match TRBD2. Germline V lookup: CDR1 MNHEY, CDR2 SVGEGT. The ends lost 5 bases at V and 2 bases at J; junction bases unmatched: 12. The CDR3 covers 18 residues. CDR3 sequence: CASSARWSGGSNTGELFF. The CDR3 DNA sequence: TGTGCCAGCAGTGCCCGTTGGAGCGGGGGGTCAAACACCGGGGAGCTGTTTTTT.

The rearrangement links TRBV10-3 to TRBJ1-5; D is possibly TRBD1 (5 bases). The CDR3 contains 13 residues. The V end lost 4 bases, the J end lost 3 bases, and 7 bases lay between the germline ends. Germline CDR1 reads ENHRY; CDR2 reads SYGVKD. The CDR3 sequence: CAISGQSNQPQHF. The CDR3 DNA is TGTGCCATCAGTGGACAGTCCAATCAGCCCCAGCATTTT.

The rearrangement uses TRBV3-1 (or the pseudogene TRBV3-2) and TRBJ1-2, with D perhaps TRBD1 (5 bases). CDR1 is LGHDT, CDR2 YNNKEL, per germline (reference sequence). Trimming took off 5 bases at V and 4 bases at J, with 17 bases between the two ends. The CDR3 spans 15 residues. DNA of the CDR3: TGTGCCAGCAGCGCGGGGACGTCCCAGGGCTATGGCTACACCTTC. Protein sequence: CASSAGTSQGYGYTF.